This T cell receptor (beta chain) comes out of a study of T cells in Graves' hyperthyroidism and ophthalmopathy. Across the study: Staff took peripheral blood when the initial diagnosis was made, before any treatment began.

The CDR3 extends over 19 amino acids. V was clipped by 2 bases and J by 2 bases; unmatched bases: 13. The V gene's germline CDR1 is LNHNV and CDR2 YYDKDF (reference sequence). Study-wide results and limits: The model's output predicted ophthalmopathy at a median of around 7 months prior to onset.

The CDR3 regions of TCR beta were amplified from RNA transcripts. First-round RT-PCR of the TCR CDR3 relied on the HTBI primer set. TCRdb reprocessed the multiplex PCR reads via MiXCR and lists one record per CDR3 protein. The sample holds 550,000 to 800,000 distinct CDR3 sequences, 17% seen once. This clonotype was seen a handful of times. Its antigen remains unidentified. Sequencing was done on a sample of blood. The source is a middle-aged man with Graves' hyperthyroidism. The chain joins TRBV15 to TRBJ2-7, with 12 nucleotides matching TRBD2. DNA of the CDR3: TGTGCCACCAGCAGACAGAGGGAGGGACTAGCGGGTTATACCTACGAGCAGTACTTC. Its translation is CATSRQREGLAGYTYEQYF. Full variable domain (outside the CDR3, taken from reference TRBV15 and TRBJ2-7): DAMVIQNPRYQVTQFGKPVTLSCSQTLNHNVMYWYQQKSSQAPKLLFHYYDKDFNNEADTPDNFQSRRPNTSFCFLDIRSPGLGDTAMYLCATSRQREGLAGYTYEQYFGPGTRLTVT.